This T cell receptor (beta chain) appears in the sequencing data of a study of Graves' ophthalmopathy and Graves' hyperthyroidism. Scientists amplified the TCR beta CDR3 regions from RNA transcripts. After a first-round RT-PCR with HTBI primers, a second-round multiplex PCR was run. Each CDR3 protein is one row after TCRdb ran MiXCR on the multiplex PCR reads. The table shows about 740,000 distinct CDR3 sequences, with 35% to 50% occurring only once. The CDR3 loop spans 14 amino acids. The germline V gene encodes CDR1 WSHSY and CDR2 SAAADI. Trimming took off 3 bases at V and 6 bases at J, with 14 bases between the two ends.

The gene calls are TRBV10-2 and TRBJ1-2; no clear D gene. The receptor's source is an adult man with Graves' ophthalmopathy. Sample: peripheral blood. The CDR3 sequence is CASSDRAGHNGYTF. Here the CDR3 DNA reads TGCGCCAGCAGTGACCGGGCTGGGCATAATGGCTACACCTTC.